The rows below give T cell receptor beta chains drawn from one sample of a study of control samples from healthy donors and cancer patients. Using immunoSEQ multiplex PCR, the repertoire was profiled, and TCRdb retains in-frame clones only, with some absent. Of 230,000 or so clones in the sample, over 90% were seen once. Sequenced: blood. Every receptor here comes from a man aged 50 or older in good health. The CDR3 runs from the conserved cysteine through the conserved F or W. Only some rows state a clone size, as once, few, many or a class for expanded clones.

once,TRBV7-2,TRBJ2-1,CASNPGLVVHEQFF
once,TRBV7-9,TRBJ2-6,CASSLRRTENSGANVLTF
NA,TRBV28,TRBJ2-1,CASSSTGRSYNEQFF
NA,TRBV30,TRBJ1-1,CAWSAVNTEAFF
NA,TRBV6-5,TRBJ1-3,CASRRQGNPGNTIYF
NA,TRBV13,TRBJ2-5,CASSRRGVETQYF
once,TRBV6-4,TRBJ1-6,CASRRLPNNSPLHF
NA,TRBV4-1,TRBJ2-6,CASSPTGAGANVLTF
NA,TRBV6-5,TRBJ2-1,CASSPGDSSYNEQFF
NA,TRBV11-3,TRBJ2-5,CASSLRGKETQYF
NA,TRBV27,TRBJ2-1,CASKQGGTREQFF
NA,TRBV6-1,TRBJ1-5,CASSEQVLTLNQPQHF
once,TRBV11-2,TRBJ1-4,CASSLAGINEKLFF
NA,TRBV12-2,TRBJ1-2,CASRLARDREGGYTF
NA,TRBV14,TRBJ1-2,CASSTPDGAGKLFQYYGYTF
NA,TRBV2,TRBJ1-1,CASSEAVGNTEAFF
NA,TRBV2,TRBJ2-3,CASSESISTDTQYF
NA,TRBV7-9,TRBJ1-5,CASSLSGGPQHF
once,TRBV6-6,TRBJ1-4,CASRSDEKLFF
NA,TRBV12-2,TRBJ1-5,CASRSTRLPSHGFNQPQHF
once,TRBV7-9,TRBJ2-5,CASSTGVQGKYQETQYF
NA,TRBV5-6,TRBJ1-2,CASSLRDSLPLYGYTF